The present T cell receptor (beta chain) was sequenced within a study of OX40 agonist ivuxolimab in advanced cancers. Germline-derived CDR1 and CDR2 are LNHDA and SQIVND (reference sequence). V lost 5 bases to trimming and J lost 6 bases; unmatched junction nucleotides: 11. CDR3 size: 16 residues. Clones were sequenced by immunoSEQ multiplex PCR, and TCRdb holds only the in-frame ones, with some missing. The data show about 35,000 clones, 80% to 95% seen once. The clonotype originates from an adult with an advanced solid tumor such as melanoma, head and neck, liver or kidney cancer. The sequencing used CD4+ or CD8+ T cells sorted from blood, collected in a trial of the OX40 agonist ivuxolimab. The chain couples TRBV19 to TRBJ1-5; the match to TRBD1 covers 9 bases. The chain's CDR3 is CASSAGAGTGTQPQHF. For the CDR3, the DNA is TGTGCCAGTAGTGCCGGAGCCGGGACAGGGACTCAGCCCCAGCATTTT.